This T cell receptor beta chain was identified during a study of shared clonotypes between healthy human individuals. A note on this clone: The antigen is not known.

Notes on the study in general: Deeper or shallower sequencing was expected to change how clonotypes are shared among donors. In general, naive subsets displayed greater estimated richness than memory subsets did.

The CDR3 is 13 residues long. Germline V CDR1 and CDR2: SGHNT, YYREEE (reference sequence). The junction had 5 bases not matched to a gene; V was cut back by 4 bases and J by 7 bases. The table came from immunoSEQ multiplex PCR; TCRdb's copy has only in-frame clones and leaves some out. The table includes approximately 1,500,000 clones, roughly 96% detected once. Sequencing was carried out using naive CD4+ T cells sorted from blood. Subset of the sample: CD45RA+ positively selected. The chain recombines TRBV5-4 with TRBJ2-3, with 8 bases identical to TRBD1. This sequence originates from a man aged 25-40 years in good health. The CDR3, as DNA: TGTGCCAGCAGCGTAGGACAGGGAAATACGCAGTATTTT. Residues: CASSVGQGNTQYF.